This is a list of T cell receptor beta chains from one sample in a study of T cells after yellow fever vaccination. MiXCR, run by TCRdb on the 5' RACE reads, gives a single entry per CDR3 protein. The sample holds hundreds of thousands of distinct CDR3 sequences, around 5.3% seen once. Sequenced material: CD4+ T cells sorted from PBMCs, taken on the day of the yellow fever booster vaccination. The receptors derive from a man aged 18 to 30 who received the YFV17D yellow fever vaccine. CDR3s include the opening cysteine and the closing phenylalanine or tryptophan. A D gene is named only where the DNA matches it firmly. Size values are once, few and many counts, or a class for expanded clones, and some rows have none.

D gene: NA; clone size: few; V gene: TRBV9; J gene: TRBJ2-1; CDR3 protein: CASTSGTINYEQFF; CDR3 DNA: TGTGCCAGCACGTCCGGGACAATAAACTATGAGCAGTTCTTC
D gene: TRBD1; clone size: few; V gene: TRBV4-2; J gene: TRBJ2-2; CDR3 protein: CASSQRPGQGRDTGELFF; CDR3 DNA: TGTGCCAGCAGCCAAAGACCTGGACAGGGGCGGGACACCGGGGAGCTGTTTTTT
D gene: TRBD1; clone size: many; V gene: TRBV6-5; J gene: TRBJ2-5; CDR3 protein: CASSYSGATGQETQYF; CDR3 DNA: TGTGCCAGCAGTTACTCAGGAGCGACAGGGCAAGAGACCCAGTACTTC
D gene: NA; clone size: few; V gene: TRBV19; J gene: TRBJ1-2; CDR3 protein: CASSIQGPYGYTF; CDR3 DNA: TGTGCCAGTAGTATACAGGGACCGTATGGCTACACCTTC
D gene: NA; clone size: many; V gene: TRBV29-1; J gene: TRBJ1-2; CDR3 protein: CSVGVTLDYGYTF; CDR3 DNA: TGCAGCGTTGGGGTCACCTTGGACTATGGCTACACCTTC
D gene: TRBD1; clone size: NA; V gene: TRBV6-2/TRBV6-3; J gene: TRBJ2-4; CDR3 protein: CASSYSKDRNIQYF; CDR3 DNA: TGTGCCAGCAGTTACTCGAAGGACAGGAACATTCAGTACTTC
D gene: TRBD1; clone size: few; V gene: TRBV5-1; J gene: TRBJ1-2; CDR3 protein: CASSFGTGVYGYTF; CDR3 DNA: TGCGCCAGCAGCTTCGGGACAGGGGTCTATGGCTACACCTTC
D gene: TRBD1; clone size: many; V gene: TRBV7-9; J gene: TRBJ2-1; CDR3 protein: CASSARQGLNNEQFF; CDR3 DNA: TGTGCCAGCAGCGCCCGACAGGGGCTTAACAATGAGCAGTTCTTC
D gene: NA; clone size: many; V gene: TRBV19; J gene: TRBJ1-1; CDR3 protein: CASSMLRDTEAFF; CDR3 DNA: TGTGCCAGTAGTATGCTCAGGGATACTGAAGCTTTCTTT
D gene: NA; clone size: few; V gene: TRBV6-2/TRBV6-3; J gene: TRBJ2-5; CDR3 protein: CASSQGLRQTQYF; CDR3 DNA: TGTGCCAGCAGTCAGGGACTTCGTCAGACCCAGTACTTC
D gene: NA; clone size: NA; V gene: TRBV6-5; J gene: TRBJ2-1; CDR3 protein: CASSYVGYNYNEQFF; CDR3 DNA: TGTGCCAGCAGTTACGTCGGATATAACTACAATGAGCAGTTCTTC
D gene: NA; clone size: few; V gene: TRBV29-1; J gene: TRBJ2-1; CDR3 protein: CSVVRVGGPGNEQFF; CDR3 DNA: TGCAGCGTTGTTAGGGTGGGGGGGCCTGGCAATGAGCAGTTCTTC
D gene: NA; clone size: few; V gene: TRBV28; J gene: TRBJ2-3; CDR3 protein: CATRPGGADTQYF; CDR3 DNA: TGTGCCACCCGACCGGGTGGCGCAGATACGCAGTATTTT
D gene: NA; clone size: NA; V gene: TRBV7-2; J gene: TRBJ2-7; CDR3 protein: CASSSQETLSYEQYF; CDR3 DNA: TGTGCCAGCAGCTCCCAGGAGACCCTCTCCTACGAGCAGTACTTC
D gene: NA; clone size: NA; V gene: TRBV7-2; J gene: TRBJ1-1; CDR3 protein: CASSFMGLTEAFF; CDR3 DNA: TGTGCCAGCAGCTTTATGGGTTTGACTGAAGCTTTCTTT
D gene: NA; clone size: NA; V gene: TRBV5-1; J gene: TRBJ2-2; CDR3 protein: CASSLTGGAGTGELFF; CDR3 DNA: TGCGCCAGCAGCTTGACTGGGGGAGCTGGCACCGGGGAGCTGTTTTTT
D gene: TRBD1; clone size: few; V gene: TRBV7-2; J gene: TRBJ1-3; CDR3 protein: CASSRTGTAFSGNTIYF; CDR3 DNA: TGTGCCAGCAGCCGAACCGGGACAGCCTTCTCTGGAAACACCATATATTTT
D gene: TRBD1; clone size: few; V gene: TRBV6-6; J gene: TRBJ2-2; CDR3 protein: CASSWEGGATGELFF; CDR3 DNA: TGTGCCAGCAGTTGGGAAGGGGGCGCCACCGGGGAGCTGTTTTTT
D gene: NA; clone size: few; V gene: TRBV4-2; J gene: TRBJ1-1; CDR3 protein: CASSQRGAGREAFF; CDR3 DNA: TGTGCCAGCAGCCAAAGAGGGGCAGGAAGAGAAGCTTTCTTT
D gene: NA; clone size: NA; V gene: TRBV5-6; J gene: TRBJ1-1; CDR3 protein: CASSSREGSPGAFF; CDR3 DNA: TGTGCCAGCAGCTCCCGAGAGGGTTCCCCCGGGGCTTTCTTT
D gene: NA; clone size: many; V gene: TRBV28; J gene: TRBJ2-5; CDR3 protein: CASSSMGTQYF; CDR3 DNA: TGTGCCAGCAGCTCTATGGGGACCCAGTACTTC
D gene: NA; clone size: few; V gene: TRBV3-1; J gene: TRBJ2-1; CDR3 protein: CASSQRSRGQGNEQFF; CDR3 DNA: TGTGCCAGCAGCCAACGGAGTCGGGGTCAGGGGAATGAGCAGTTCTTC
D gene: NA; clone size: many; V gene: TRBV20-1; J gene: TRBJ2-5; CDR3 protein: CSAARTAQETQYF; CDR3 DNA: TGCAGTGCTGCCCGGACAGCCCAAGAGACCCAGTACTTC
D gene: NA; clone size: few; V gene: TRBV4-3; J gene: TRBJ2-3; CDR3 protein: CASSQDSATDTQYF; CDR3 DNA: TGCGCCAGCAGCCAAGACAGCGCCACAGATACGCAGTATTTT
D gene: NA; clone size: few; V gene: TRBV3-1; J gene: TRBJ2-5; CDR3 protein: CASSQDRQGWETQYF; CDR3 DNA: TGTGCCAGCAGCCAAGACAGGCAGGGGTGGGAGACCCAGTACTTC
D gene: TRBD2; clone size: few; V gene: TRBV5-1; J gene: TRBJ2-1; CDR3 protein: CASSLGLAGGHSYNEQFF; CDR3 DNA: TGCGCCAGCAGCTTGGGACTAGCGGGGGGTCACTCCTACAATGAGCAGTTCTTC
D gene: NA; clone size: many; V gene: TRBV25-1; J gene: TRBJ2-5; CDR3 protein: CASSRMSGTVEETQYF; CDR3 DNA: TGTGCCAGCAGTAGGATGTCCGGGACGGTCGAAGAGACCCAGTACTTC
D gene: TRBD1; clone size: many; V gene: TRBV6-5; J gene: TRBJ2-7; CDR3 protein: CASSSTPGGPDYEQYF; CDR3 DNA: TGTGCCAGCAGTTCCACTCCAGGGGGCCCCGACTACGAGCAGTACTTC
D gene: TRBD1; clone size: few; V gene: TRBV7-9; J gene: TRBJ1-6; CDR3 protein: CASSGVTGDLRGSPLHF; CDR3 DNA: TGTGCCAGCAGCGGGGTGACAGGGGACCTCCGTGGTTCACCCCTCCACTTT
D gene: TRBD1; clone size: many; V gene: TRBV12-3/TRBV12-4; J gene: TRBJ2-2; CDR3 protein: CASSRPGQGIGELFF; CDR3 DNA: TGTGCCAGCAGTCGTCCGGGACAGGGGATCGGGGAGCTGTTTTTT
D gene: TRBD1; clone size: many; V gene: TRBV6-5; J gene: TRBJ2-2; CDR3 protein: CASSSGQGAGGELFF; CDR3 DNA: TGTGCCAGCAGTTCCGGACAGGGGGCTGGCGGGGAGCTGTTTTTT
D gene: NA; clone size: NA; V gene: TRBV7-3; J gene: TRBJ1-1; CDR3 protein: CASSLTSSHTEAFF; CDR3 DNA: TGTGCCAGCAGCTTAACAAGTAGTCACACTGAAGCTTTCTTT
D gene: NA; clone size: many; V gene: TRBV4-1; J gene: TRBJ1-5; CDR3 protein: CASSPPSGRGNQPQHF; CDR3 DNA: TGCGCCAGCAGCCCCCCCTCGGGGAGAGGCAATCAGCCCCAGCATTTT
D gene: NA; clone size: few; V gene: TRBV7-3; J gene: TRBJ2-1; CDR3 protein: CASSSRGGPRFF; CDR3 DNA: TGTGCCAGCAGCTCTAGGGGAGGACCTCGGTTCTTC
D gene: NA; clone size: many; V gene: TRBV10-1; J gene: TRBJ2-3; CDR3 protein: CASSDQGTQYF; CDR3 DNA: TGCGCCAGCAGTGATCAGGGTACGCAGTATTTT
D gene: TRBD2; clone size: NA; V gene: TRBV19; J gene: TRBJ2-1; CDR3 protein: CASRRSLAGGPSNEQFF; CDR3 DNA: TGTGCCAGTAGACGAAGTCTAGCGGGGGGGCCTTCGAATGAGCAGTTCTTC
D gene: NA; clone size: NA; V gene: TRBV5-1; J gene: TRBJ1-4; CDR3 protein: CASSFGPNEKLFF; CDR3 DNA: TGCGCCAGCAGCTTTGGGCCTAATGAAAAACTGTTTTTT
D gene: NA; clone size: many; V gene: TRBV15; J gene: TRBJ1-6; CDR3 protein: CATSRRLEGSPLHF; CDR3 DNA: TGTGCCACCAGCCGTAGACTCGAGGGGTCACCCCTCCACTTT
D gene: TRBD1; clone size: many; V gene: TRBV28; J gene: TRBJ2-2; CDR3 protein: CASSAPGTGVPGELFF; CDR3 DNA: TGTGCCAGCAGCGCCCCGGGGACAGGGGTCCCCGGGGAGCTGTTTTTT
D gene: TRBD1; clone size: many; V gene: TRBV4-3; J gene: TRBJ2-4; CDR3 protein: CASSQETGGGVALAKNIQYF; CDR3 DNA: TGCGCCAGCAGCCAGGAGACAGGGGGCGGAGTGGCTCTAGCCAAAAACATTCAGTACTTC
D gene: TRBD2; clone size: many; V gene: TRBV6-5; J gene: TRBJ2-5; CDR3 protein: CASSYWTSGAPETQYF; CDR3 DNA: TGTGCCAGCAGTTACTGGACTAGCGGGGCTCCCGAGACCCAGTACTTC
D gene: NA; clone size: few; V gene: TRBV6-5; J gene: TRBJ2-2; CDR3 protein: CASYRANTGELFF; CDR3 DNA: TGTGCCAGCTACAGGGCGAACACCGGGGAGCTGTTTTTT